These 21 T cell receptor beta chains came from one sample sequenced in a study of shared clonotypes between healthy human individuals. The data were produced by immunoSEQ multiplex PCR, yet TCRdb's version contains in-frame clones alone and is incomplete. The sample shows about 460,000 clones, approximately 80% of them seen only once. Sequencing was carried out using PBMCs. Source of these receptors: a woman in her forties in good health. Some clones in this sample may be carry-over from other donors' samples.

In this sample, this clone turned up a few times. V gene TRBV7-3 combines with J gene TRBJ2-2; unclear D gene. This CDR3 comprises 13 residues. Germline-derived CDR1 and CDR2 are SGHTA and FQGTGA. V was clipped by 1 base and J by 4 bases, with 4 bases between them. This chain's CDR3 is CASSLRVTGELFF. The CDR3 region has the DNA TGTGCCAGCAGCTTAAGGGTCACCGGGGAGCTGTTTTTT.

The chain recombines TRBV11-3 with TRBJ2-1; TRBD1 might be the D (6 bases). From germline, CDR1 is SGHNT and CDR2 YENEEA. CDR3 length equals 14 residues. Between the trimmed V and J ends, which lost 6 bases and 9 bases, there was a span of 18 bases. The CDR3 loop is CASSRNRAWGEQFF. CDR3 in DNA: TGTGCCAGCAGTCGGAACAGGGCATGGGGTGAGCAGTTCTTC.

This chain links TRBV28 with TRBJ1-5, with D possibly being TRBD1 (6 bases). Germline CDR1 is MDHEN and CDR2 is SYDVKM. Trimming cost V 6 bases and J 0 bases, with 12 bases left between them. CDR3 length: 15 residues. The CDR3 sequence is CASRATGNSNQPQHF. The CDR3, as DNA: TGTGCCAGCAGGGCTACAGGGAATAGCAATCAGCCCCAGCATTTT.

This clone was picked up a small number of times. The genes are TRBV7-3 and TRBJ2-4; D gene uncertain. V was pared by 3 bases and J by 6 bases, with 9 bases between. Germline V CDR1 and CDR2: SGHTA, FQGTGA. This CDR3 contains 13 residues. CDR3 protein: CASSFGEGNIQYF. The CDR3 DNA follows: TGTGCCAGCAGCTTTGGGGAAGGAAACATTCAGTACTTC.

The CDR3: CASSNRDRVYYEQYF. Written as DNA, the CDR3 is TGTGCCAGCAGCAACCGGGACAGGGTCTACTACGAGCAGTACTTC. V is TRBV11-2 and J is TRBJ2-7; 9 bases are a match to TRBD1. This CDR3 is 15 amino acids long. J gave up 3 bases and V 5 bases, and 8 bases lay outside the gene matches. Germline-derived CDR1 and CDR2 are SGHAT and FQNNGV.

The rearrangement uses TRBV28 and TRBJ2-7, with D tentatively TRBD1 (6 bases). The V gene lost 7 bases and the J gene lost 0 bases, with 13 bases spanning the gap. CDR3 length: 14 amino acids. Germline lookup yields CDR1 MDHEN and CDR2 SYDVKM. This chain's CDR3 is CASTGDGRSYEQYF. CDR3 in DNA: TGTGCCAGCACAGGGGACGGCCGCTCCTACGAGCAGTACTTC.

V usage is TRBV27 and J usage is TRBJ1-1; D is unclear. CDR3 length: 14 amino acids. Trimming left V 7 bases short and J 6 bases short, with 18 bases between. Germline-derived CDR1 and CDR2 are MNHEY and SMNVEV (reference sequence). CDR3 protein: CASNPPASRAEAFF. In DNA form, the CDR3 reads TGTGCCAGCAACCCTCCGGCGTCGAGGGCTGAAGCTTTCTTT.

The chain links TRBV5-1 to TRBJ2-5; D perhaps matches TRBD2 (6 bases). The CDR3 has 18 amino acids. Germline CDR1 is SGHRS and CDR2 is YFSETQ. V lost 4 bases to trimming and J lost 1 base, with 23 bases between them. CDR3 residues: CASSPGVGFGAAQETQYF. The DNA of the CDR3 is TGCGCCAGCAGCCCGGGGGTCGGGTTTGGAGCGGCCCAAGAGACCCAGTACTTC.

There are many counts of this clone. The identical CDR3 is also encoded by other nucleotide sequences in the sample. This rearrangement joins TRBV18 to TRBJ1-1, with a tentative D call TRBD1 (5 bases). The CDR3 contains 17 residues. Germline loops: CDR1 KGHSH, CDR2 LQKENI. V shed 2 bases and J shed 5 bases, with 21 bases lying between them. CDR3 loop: CASSPVHRDSRATEAFF. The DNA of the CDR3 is TGTGCCAGCTCACCAGTGCATCGGGACTCGAGAGCAACTGAAGCTTTCTTT.

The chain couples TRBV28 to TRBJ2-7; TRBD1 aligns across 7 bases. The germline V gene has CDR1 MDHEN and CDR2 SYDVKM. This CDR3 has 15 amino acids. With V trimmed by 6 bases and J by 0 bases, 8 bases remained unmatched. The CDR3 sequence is CASRSGTANSYEQYF. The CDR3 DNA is TGTGCCAGCAGGTCCGGGACAGCGAACTCCTACGAGCAGTACTTC.

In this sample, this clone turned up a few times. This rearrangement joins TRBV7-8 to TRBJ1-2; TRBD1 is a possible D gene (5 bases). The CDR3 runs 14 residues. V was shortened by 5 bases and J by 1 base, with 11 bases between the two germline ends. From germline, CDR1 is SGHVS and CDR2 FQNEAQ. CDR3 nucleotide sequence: TGTGCCAGCAGCCCGGGACGGGATAACTATGGCTACACCTTC. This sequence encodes CASSPGRDNYGYTF.

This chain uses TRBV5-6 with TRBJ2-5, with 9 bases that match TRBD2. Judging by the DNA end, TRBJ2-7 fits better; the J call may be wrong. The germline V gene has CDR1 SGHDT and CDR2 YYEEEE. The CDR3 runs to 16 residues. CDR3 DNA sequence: TGTGCCAGCAGCTGGGGGACCGGGACTAGCTTTTCCGAGCAGTACTTC. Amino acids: CASSWGTGTSFSEQYF.

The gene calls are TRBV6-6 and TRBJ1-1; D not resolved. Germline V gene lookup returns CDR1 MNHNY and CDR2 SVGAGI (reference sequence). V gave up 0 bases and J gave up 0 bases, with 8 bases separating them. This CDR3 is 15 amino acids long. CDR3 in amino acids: CASSYSQTMNTEAFF. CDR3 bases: TGTGCCAGCAGTTACTCCCAGACCATGAACACTGAAGCTTTCTTT.

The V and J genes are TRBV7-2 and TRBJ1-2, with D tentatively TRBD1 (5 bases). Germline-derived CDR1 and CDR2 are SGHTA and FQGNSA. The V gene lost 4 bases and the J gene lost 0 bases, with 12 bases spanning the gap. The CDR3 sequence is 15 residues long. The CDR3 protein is CASSWGLAPNYGYTF. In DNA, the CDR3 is TGTGCCAGCAGCTGGGGCCTCGCTCCTAACTATGGCTACACCTTC.

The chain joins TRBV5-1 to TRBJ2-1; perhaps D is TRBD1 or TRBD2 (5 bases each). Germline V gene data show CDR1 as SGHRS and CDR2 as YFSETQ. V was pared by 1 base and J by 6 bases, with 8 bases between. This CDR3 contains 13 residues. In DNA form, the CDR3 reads TGCGCCAGCAGCTTGAGAGGGGCCAATGAGCAGTTCTTC. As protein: CASSLRGANEQFF.

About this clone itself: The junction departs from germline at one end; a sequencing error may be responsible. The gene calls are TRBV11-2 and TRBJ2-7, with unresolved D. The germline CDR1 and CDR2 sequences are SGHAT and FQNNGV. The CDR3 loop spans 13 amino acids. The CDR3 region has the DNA TGTGCCAGCAGCTTAGGGCAGCCCTACGAGCAGCACTTC. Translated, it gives CASSLGQPYEQHF.

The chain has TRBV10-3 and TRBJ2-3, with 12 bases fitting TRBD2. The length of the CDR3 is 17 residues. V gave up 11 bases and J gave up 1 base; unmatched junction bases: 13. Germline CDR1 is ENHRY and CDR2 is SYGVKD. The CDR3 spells CASGPLAGGPGTDTQYF. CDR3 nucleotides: TGTGCCTCGGGACCGCTAGCGGGAGGGCCGGGCACAGATACGCAGTATTTT.

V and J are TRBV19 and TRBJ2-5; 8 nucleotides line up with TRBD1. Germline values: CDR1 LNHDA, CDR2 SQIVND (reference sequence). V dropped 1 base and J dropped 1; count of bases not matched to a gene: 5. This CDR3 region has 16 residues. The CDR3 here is CASSIGTGLRQETQYF. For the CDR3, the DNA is TGTGCCAGTAGTATAGGGACAGGGCTTCGCCAAGAGACCCAGTACTTC.

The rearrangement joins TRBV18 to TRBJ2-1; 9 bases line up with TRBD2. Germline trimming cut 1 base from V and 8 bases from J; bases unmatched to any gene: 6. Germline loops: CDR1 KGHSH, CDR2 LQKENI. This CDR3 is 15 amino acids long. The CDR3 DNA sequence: TGTGCCAGCTCACCACTAGCGGGAGTTGGCGATGAGCAGTTCTTC. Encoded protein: CASSPLAGVGDEQFF.

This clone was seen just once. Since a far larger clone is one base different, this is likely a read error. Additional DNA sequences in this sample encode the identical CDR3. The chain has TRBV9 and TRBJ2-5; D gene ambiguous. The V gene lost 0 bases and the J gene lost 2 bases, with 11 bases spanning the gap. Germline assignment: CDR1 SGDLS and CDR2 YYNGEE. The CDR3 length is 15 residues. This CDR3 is CASSVEAFPQETQYF. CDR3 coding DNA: TGTGCCAGCAGCGTAGAGGCGTTCCCGCAAGAGACCCAGTACTTC.

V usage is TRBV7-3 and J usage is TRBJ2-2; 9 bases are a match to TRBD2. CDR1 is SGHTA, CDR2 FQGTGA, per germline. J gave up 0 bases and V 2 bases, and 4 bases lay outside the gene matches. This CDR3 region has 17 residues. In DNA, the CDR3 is TGTGCCAGCAGCTTAGGGGCGGGAGGGCCGAACACCGGGGAGCTGTTTTTT. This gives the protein CASSLGAGGPNTGELFF. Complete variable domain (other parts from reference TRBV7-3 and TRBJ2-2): GAGVSQTPSNKVTEKGKYVELRCDPISGHTALYWYRQSLGQGPEFLIYFQGTGAADDSGLPNDRFFAVRPEGSVSTLKIQRTERGDSAVYLCASSLGAGGPNTGELFFGEGSRLTVL.